The 14 T cell receptor beta chains below come from one sample, sequenced in a study of Graves' ophthalmopathy and Graves' hyperthyroidism. Amplification of the TCR beta CDR3 regions used RNA transcripts (as template). In the first round, RT-PCR was carried out with HTBI primers, and a multiplex PCR formed the second round. TCRdb re-called the multiplex PCR reads with MiXCR, one entry per CDR3 protein. The table lists hundreds of thousands of distinct CDR3 sequences, roughly a fifth of them singletons. The sequenced sample consisted of peripheral blood. All receptors come from a woman aged 45-60 years with Graves' ophthalmopathy.

The CDR3 region is CASKTGVDNSPLHF. The CDR3 DNA is TGCGCCAGCAAGACAGGGGTTGATAATTCACCCCTCCACTTT. V is TRBV5-1 and J is TRBJ1-6; TRBD1 aligns across 8 bases. The CDR3 spans 14 residues. The germline gives CDR1 SGHRS, CDR2 YFSETQ. Losses at the gene ends were 6 bases for V and 5 bases for J; bases not matched to a gene: 4.

The table lists this clonotype with many counts. The CDR3 protein is CASSGDRGTDTQYF. CDR3 nucleotides: TGTGCCAGCAGCGGAGACAGGGGCACAGATACGCAGTATTTT. V usage is TRBV9 and J usage is TRBJ2-3; 7 bases line up with TRBD1. CDR1 and CDR2 from the germline V gene are SGDLS and YYNGEE. The CDR3 has 14 amino acids. The V and J ends lost 3 bases and 1 base, in that order; junction bases with no gene match: 2. Together with reference TRBV9 and TRBJ2-3, the CDR3 gives the full variable domain: DSGVTQTPKHLITATGQRVTLRCSPRSGDLSVYWYQQSLDQGLQFLIQYYNGEERAKGNILERFSAQQFPDLHSELNLSSLELGDSALYFCASSGDRGTDTQYFGPGTRLTVL.

This clonotype appeared many times. Its ends do not fully match the called genes, so a read error is possible. V usage is TRBV30 and J usage is TRBJ1-1, with D hard to call. Germline V lookup: CDR1 GTSNPN, CDR2 SVGIG (reference sequence). This CDR3 is built from 11 residues. The CDR3 sequence is CAWRALIEVFF. The CDR3 DNA follows: TGTGCCTGGAGGGCTCTTATCGAAGTTTTCTTT.

This clonotype was seen repeatedly, ten times or more. The gene calls are TRBV12-3 or TRBV12-4 and TRBJ1-2; D is ambiguous. The CDR3 has 14 amino acids. V lost 6 bases and J lost 4, with 15 bases in between. This chain's CDR3 is CASRSSQGPYGYTF. CDR3 sequence (DNA): TGTGCCAGCAGATCCAGTCAAGGGCCCTATGGCTACACCTTC.

This clonotype showed up many times. The CDR3 sequence is CASGSGTEETQYF. The DNA of the CDR3 is TGTGCTAGTGGTTCCGGGACAGAAGAGACCCAGTACTTC. This chain connects TRBV12-5 to TRBJ2-5; 7 bases fit TRBD1. The V gene end was trimmed by 4 bases and the J gene end by 3 bases; junction bases not matched to a gene: 2. Germline CDR1 LGHNT, CDR2 FRNRAP. CDR3 size: 13 residues.

This clonotype has a count of ten or more. V gene TRBV13 combines with J gene TRBJ2-7; D possibly corresponds to TRBD2 (5 bases). Germline CDR1 is PRHDT and CDR2 is FYEKMQ (reference sequence). This CDR3 is built from 14 residues. The germline V and J ends were trimmed by 3 bases and 2 bases, with 11 bases remaining between them. The CDR3 DNA reads TGTGCCAGCAGCTTGGCTAGCCGGCCCTACGAGCAGTACTTC. Its translation is CASSLASRPYEQYF.

In this sample, this clonotype turned up many times. The chain has TRBV28 and TRBJ2-7, with unresolved D. Germline CDR1 reads MDHEN; CDR2 reads SYDVKM. V dropped 2 bases and J dropped 2 bases, with 7 bases sitting between them. The CDR3 totals 13 residues. CDR3 bases: TGTGCCAGCAGTTTACTAGAAGCCTACGAGCAGTACTTC. It codes for CASSLLEAYEQYF.

This clonotype has ten or more counts. The rearrangement joins TRBV9 to TRBJ1-2; D gene unclear. The V and J ends lost 1 base and 8 bases respectively, with 12 bases between them. Germline CDR1 SGDLS, CDR2 YYNGEE. This CDR3 has 13 residues. The chain's CDR3 is CASSVNGVGGYTF. For the CDR3, the DNA is TGTGCCAGCAGCGTAAATGGGGTAGGCGGCTACACCTTC.

The chain couples TRBV7-8 to TRBJ2-2; D gene unclear. The V gene lost 6 bases and the J gene lost 4 bases, with 15 bases spanning the gap. Germline values: CDR1 SGHVS, CDR2 FQNEAQ. The CDR3 loop spans 15 amino acids. CDR3 amino acids: CASRGLLVATGELFF. Here the CDR3 DNA reads TGTGCCAGCAGAGGGCTCTTGGTGGCCACCGGGGAGCTGTTTTTT.

The table lists this clonotype with many counts. V usage is TRBV6-5 and J usage is TRBJ1-2; D call uncertain. CDR3 length: 14 amino acids. Per germline, CDR1 MNHEY and CDR2 SVGAGI. Trimming took off 0 bases at V and 9 bases at J, with 14 bases between the two ends. The CDR3 loop reads CASSYSGGRMSYTF. DNA for the CDR3: TGTGCCAGCAGTTACTCGGGCGGGCGGATGAGCTACACCTTC.

This clonotype has just a few counts. The chain links TRBV5-5 to TRBJ2-2, with D unresolved. V was clipped by 4 bases and J by 6 bases, with 10 bases between them. The germline CDR1 and CDR2 sequences are SGHKS and YYEKEE (reference sequence). The length of the CDR3 is 13 residues. The CDR3 sequence: CASSLHDAGELFF. Here the CDR3 DNA reads TGTGCCAGCAGCCTCCACGACGCCGGGGAGCTGTTTTTT. Variable domain in full (rest from reference TRBV5-5 and TRBJ2-2): DAGVTQSPTHLIKTRGQQVTLRCSPISGHKSVSWYQQVLGQGPQFIFQYYEKEERGRGNFPDRFSARQFPNYSSELNVNALLLGDSALYLCASSLHDAGELFFGEGSRLTVL.

This clonotype was picked up many times. The V and J genes are TRBV12-3 or TRBV12-4 and TRBJ1-1; no definite D call. V lost 2 bases and J lost 7, with 8 bases in between. The CDR3 contains 12 residues. CDR3 DNA sequence: TGTGCCAGCAGTTTATTAGGGATTGAAGCTTTCTTT. Residues: CASSLLGIEAFF.

The chain joins TRBV5-1 to TRBJ1-1; D remains unclear. The germline V gene encodes CDR1 SGHRS and CDR2 YFSETQ. The CDR3 runs to 15 residues. The V end lost 0 bases, the J end lost 0 bases, and 9 bases lay between the germline ends. This CDR3 is CASSLVGNLNTEAFF. CDR3 DNA: TGCGCCAGCAGCTTGGTCGGGAACTTGAACACTGAAGCTTTCTTT.

The chain combines TRBV19 with TRBJ1-1; a weak D match, TRBD1 (6 bases). The length of the CDR3 is 14 residues. Germline V CDR1 and CDR2: LNHDA, SQIVND (reference sequence). Trimming pared 6 bases from V and 1 base from J, leaving 12 bases between. The CDR3 here is CASRSRGENTEAFF. CDR3 nucleotide sequence: TGTGCCAGTAGAAGCAGGGGCGAGAACACTGAAGCTTTCTTT.